A single sample is the source of the 29 T cell receptor beta chains below, sequenced in a study of CD4 T cells in relation to SARS-CoV-2 and coronaviruses. Clones were read by immunoSEQ multiplex PCR, and TCRdb kept only the in-frame ones, dropping some. The sample records 15,000 to 20,000 clones, over 65% being singletons. The unexposed donors gave CD4+ T cells in about 2011-2018, prior to COVID-19. The cells were cultured for about ten days before CD4+ T cells were isolated. What these receptors recognize is not known. The sample consisted of CD4+ T cells from PBMCs, cultured in vitro. The receptors shown here come from a human donor in good health.

This chain connects TRBV5-4 to TRBJ1-4; no clear D. In germline, CDR1 is SGHNT, CDR2 YYREEE (reference sequence). V was shortened by 0 bases and J by 3 bases, with 3 bases between the two germline ends. There are 13 residues in the CDR3. As DNA, the CDR3 is TGTGCCAGCAGCTTGGTCCCTAATGAAAAACTGTTTTTT. This encodes CASSLVPNEKLFF.

V gene TRBV11-3 combines with J gene TRBJ2-1, with 9 bases matching TRBD2. V trimming: 6 bases; J trimming: 3 bases; junction bases outside the gene matches: 3. The V gene's germline CDR1 is SGHNT and CDR2 YENEEA. The CDR3 is 14 amino acids. CDR3 residues: CASSNSGGYNEQFF. CDR3 sequence (DNA): TGTGCCAGCAGTAATAGCGGGGGCTACAATGAGCAGTTCTTC.

The V and J genes are TRBV3-1 (or the pseudogene TRBV3-2) and TRBJ2-2; possibly TRBD1 for D (6 bases). This CDR3 is built from 14 residues. V lost 4 bases to trimming and J lost 4 bases, with 10 bases between them. The germline gives CDR1 LGHDT, CDR2 YNNKEL (reference sequence). The CDR3 bases are TGTGCCAGCAGCCTGGGGACACCCACCGGGGAGCTGTTTTTT. It translates to CASSLGTPTGELFF.

The chain has TRBV6-2 or TRBV6-3 and TRBJ2-3; no clear D. The length of the CDR3 is 11 residues. Between the trimmed V and J ends, which lost 2 bases and 4 bases, there was a span of 1 base. Germline CDR1 reads MNHEY; CDR2 reads SVGEGT. CDR3 nucleotides: TGTGCCAGCAGTTACGCAGATACGCAGTATTTT. This sequence encodes CASSYADTQYF.

V gene TRBV11-2 combines with J gene TRBJ1-6; D ambiguous. Deletions cut 0 bases from V and 12 bases from J, with 12 bases between. The germline V gene encodes CDR1 SGHAT and CDR2 FQNNGV. The CDR3 contains 14 residues. CDR3 nucleotide sequence: TGTGCCAGCAGCTTAGAGGTTCTTTATGGACCCCTCCACTTT. Translating it yields CASSLEVLYGPLHF.

The chain carries TRBV19 and TRBJ1-5; D perhaps matches TRBD1 (5 bases). The CDR3 is 14 amino acids. V lost 1 base and J 7 bases, leaving 11 bases between the germline ends. The germline V gene encodes CDR1 LNHDA and CDR2 SQIVND (reference sequence). The CDR3 loop reads CASSIAGGRQPQHF. CDR3 nucleotide sequence: TGTGCCAGTAGTATAGCTGGGGGTCGCCAGCCCCAGCATTTT.

The V call is TRBV2, the J call TRBJ1-1; no clear D gene. From germline, CDR1 is SNHLY and CDR2 FYNNEI. The CDR3 sequence is 11 residues long. The V gene lost 7 bases and the J gene lost 6 bases, with 9 bases spanning the gap. CDR3 sequence: CASTQRAEAFF. CDR3 sequence (DNA): TGTGCCAGCACACAGCGGGCTGAAGCTTTCTTT.

The rearrangement uses TRBV2 and TRBJ2-1; D is ambiguous. The V gene lost 7 bases and the J gene lost 5 bases, with 12 bases spanning the gap. The germline V gene encodes CDR1 SNHLY and CDR2 FYNNEI. CDR3 length: 13 residues. CDR3 DNA sequence: TGTGCCAGCACCCCGGGTCGGGACAATGAGCAGTTCTTC. It codes for CASTPGRDNEQFF.

CDR3 residues: CASSWGQGNTGELFF. The CDR3, as DNA: TGCGCCAGCAGCTGGGGACAGGGCAACACCGGGGAGCTGTTTTTT. The chain links TRBV5-1 to TRBJ2-2, with 9 bases lining up with TRBD1. The length of the CDR3 is 15 residues. Germline values: CDR1 SGHRS, CDR2 YFSETQ. J gave up 2 bases and V 3 bases, and 2 bases lay outside the gene matches.

The V and J genes are TRBV5-1 and TRBJ2-7, with TRBD2 matching 13 bases. The V and J ends lost 4 bases and 7 bases, in that order; junction bases with no gene match: 5. The germline gives CDR1 SGHRS, CDR2 YFSETQ. The CDR3 runs to 14 residues. The CDR3 DNA reads TGCGCCAGCAGCCAGGGACTAGCGGGGCGAGAGCAGTACTTC. Encoded protein: CASSQGLAGREQYF.

V is TRBV24-1 and J is TRBJ1-3, with D possibly being TRBD1 (5 bases). Trimming removed 3 bases from V and 4 bases from J, with 12 bases in between. This CDR3 region has 15 residues. Germline CDR1 and CDR2: KGHDR and SFDVKD. The CDR3 spells CATSDTADNGNTIYF. Here the CDR3 DNA reads TGTGCCACCAGTGATACCGCGGACAACGGAAACACCATATATTTT.

The chain links TRBV20-1 to TRBJ2-5; the D gene is possibly TRBD2 (5 bases). V was trimmed by 3 bases and J by 4 bases, leaving 18 bases between them. This CDR3 contains 15 residues. Germline CDR1 DFQATT, CDR2 SNEGSKA (reference sequence). CDR3 sequence reads: CSASVGSSGGETQYF. The DNA for the CDR3 is TGCAGTGCTAGTGTTGGCTCATCAGGAGGAGAGACCCAGTACTTC.

The chain combines TRBV7-3 with TRBJ1-1; no clear D. Trimming took off 6 bases at V and 1 base at J, with 12 bases between the two ends. Germline assignment: CDR1 SGHTA and CDR2 FQGTGA. This CDR3 region has 14 residues. In nucleotides, the CDR3 is TGTGCCAGCAGTTTAGACCCCTCGAACACTGAAGCTTTCTTT. This translates into CASSLDPSNTEAFF.

CDR3 bases: TGTGCCAGCAGCTTAGGGACAGGGGGAAACGAGCAGTACTTC. As protein: CASSLGTGGNEQYF. V is TRBV7-9 and J is TRBJ2-7, with TRBD1 matching 10 bases. In germline, CDR1 is SEHNR, CDR2 FQNEAQ (reference sequence). J was trimmed by 5 bases and V by 1 base; bases with no gene match: 2. The CDR3 is 14 residues long.

This clone was counted between two and nine times. This chain connects TRBV30 to TRBJ2-1, with D perhaps assigned TRBD1 or TRBD2 (5 bases each). CDR3 size: 15 residues. V was cut by 2 bases and J by 7 bases, with 18 bases left in between. The germline V gene has CDR1 GTSNPN and CDR2 SVGIG (reference sequence). DNA for the CDR3: TGTGCCTGGAGTCCCGGGACGCCGACGTATAATGAGCAGTTCTTC. As protein: CAWSPGTPTYNEQFF.

This clone was counted between two and nine times. The chain employs TRBV4-1 and TRBJ2-1; TRBD2 matches 7 bases. This CDR3 is 15 amino acids long. Germline-derived CDR1 and CDR2 are MGHRA and YSYEKL. Trimming removed 3 bases from V and 0 bases from J; junction bases left unmatched: 2. This CDR3 is CASSHLAGSYNEQFF. CDR3 nucleotide sequence: TGCGCCAGCAGCCATTTAGCGGGCTCCTACAATGAGCAGTTCTTC.

In nucleotides, the CDR3 is TGTGCCAGCAGCTTTAGCGGCGACAGGGCTGTTTTTTCACCCCTCCACTTT. Its translation is CASSFSGDRAVFSPLHF. V usage is TRBV7-2 and J usage is TRBJ1-6; 7 positions match TRBD1. The germline CDR1 and CDR2 sequences are SGHTA and FQGNSA. This CDR3 contains 17 residues. V was clipped by 3 bases and J by 9 bases; unmatched bases: 14. The full variable domain, completed using reference TRBV7-2 and TRBJ1-6, is GAGVSQSPSNKVTEKGKDVELRCDPISGHTALYWYRQSLGQGLEFLIYFQGNSAPDKSGLPSDRFSAERTGGSVSTLTIQRTQQEDSAVYLCASSFSGDRAVFSPLHFGNGTRLTVT.

The J gene is TRBJ2-3, the V gene TRBV5-1; 9 bases align to TRBD1. CDR1 is SGHRS, CDR2 YFSETQ, per germline. The ends lost 5 bases at V and 5 bases at J; junction bases unmatched: 9. The CDR3 sequence is 15 residues long. This CDR3 reads CASRIRDRAQDTQYF. CDR3 in DNA: TGCGCCAGCAGAATCCGGGACAGGGCTCAAGATACGCAGTATTTT.

The chain links TRBV19 to TRBJ2-1; 9 bases fit TRBD1. The CDR3 sequence is 15 residues long. Germline CDR1 LNHDA, CDR2 SQIVND (reference sequence). V trimming: 9 bases; J trimming: 6 bases; junction bases outside the gene matches: 12. This chain's CDR3 is CASQTGQGLINEQFF. The CDR3 region has the DNA TGTGCCAGCCAAACGGGACAGGGATTAATCAATGAGCAGTTCTTC.

V usage is TRBV6-1 and J usage is TRBJ1-1; D is unclear. Germline values: CDR1 MNHNS, CDR2 SASEGT. The germline V and J ends were trimmed by 3 bases and 0 bases, with 17 bases remaining between them. The CDR3 contains 17 residues. CDR3 sequence reads: CASSEQVGRFMNTEAFF. The CDR3 DNA reads as TGTGCCAGCAGTGAGCAGGTGGGAAGATTCATGAACACTGAAGCTTTCTTT.

J is TRBJ2-6 and V is TRBV7-2, with a possible D match to TRBD1 (6 bases). The CDR3 contains 17 residues. V lost 1 base, J lost 2 bases, and 12 bases lay in between. In germline, CDR1 is SGHTA, CDR2 FQGNSA. The CDR3 region is CASSLDRVGTGANVLTF. CDR3 in DNA: TGTGCCAGCAGCTTAGACAGGGTAGGGACTGGGGCCAACGTCCTGACTTTC.

CDR3 bases: TGCGCCAGCAGCTTATGGCGAGCGGGGGCTCAAAATGAGCAGTTCTTC. This encodes CASSLWRAGAQNEQFF. The chain uses TRBV5-1 and TRBJ2-1; 8 bases are a match to TRBD2. CDR1 is SGHRS and CDR2 is YFSETQ in the germline V gene. V shed 2 bases and J 7 bases; nucleotides not matched to a gene: 11. This CDR3 has 16 amino acids.

The chain carries TRBV3-1 (or the pseudogene TRBV3-2) and TRBJ2-1; 7 nucleotides align to TRBD2. The trim removed 5 bases at V and 6 bases at J, leaving 13 bases unmatched. The CDR3 contains 16 residues. The germline CDR1 and CDR2 sequences are LGHDT and YNNKEL (reference sequence). This chain's CDR3 is CASSFGRLAAGNEQFF. As DNA, the CDR3 is TGTGCCAGCAGCTTTGGGAGACTAGCCGCTGGCAATGAGCAGTTCTTC.

In its sample, this clone was seen a few times. The J gene is TRBJ2-2, the V gene TRBV18; D gene unclear. Germline V gene lookup returns CDR1 KGHSH and CDR2 LQKENI. V was trimmed by 2 bases and J by 3 bases, leaving 16 bases between them. The CDR3 runs 17 residues. CDR3 residues: CASSPTPSPSDTGELFF. CDR3 nucleotide sequence: TGTGCCAGCTCACCAACCCCGTCCCCCTCGGACACCGGGGAGCTGTTTTTT.

The table lists this clone with a count of one. V usage is TRBV4-1 and J usage is TRBJ2-2, with D hard to call. The CDR3 spans 15 residues. Germline assignment: CDR1 MGHRA and CDR2 YSYEKL. Between the trimmed V and J ends, which lost 0 bases and 1 base, there was a span of 6 bases. The CDR3 nucleotides are TGCGCCAGCAGCCAAGAAAGGAGGAACACCGGGGAGCTGTTTTTT. Translated, it gives CASSQERRNTGELFF.

The rearrangement uses TRBV5-1 and TRBJ1-3, with no clear D. V lost 0 bases, J lost 0 bases, and 13 bases lay in between. The CDR3 extends over 17 amino acids. Germline loops: CDR1 SGHRS, CDR2 YFSETQ. CDR3 sequence reads: CASSLAGSQSSGNTIYF. Here the CDR3 DNA reads TGCGCCAGCAGCTTGGCAGGCTCCCAGAGCTCTGGAAACACCATATATTTT.

CDR3 loop: CASSSGQGNPDTQYF. The CDR3 DNA sequence: TGCGCCAGCAGCTCGGGACAGGGGAATCCAGATACGCAGTATTTT. This chain joins TRBV5-1 and TRBJ2-3, with 10 bases that match TRBD1. The CDR3 length is 15 residues. V gave up 3 bases and J gave up 4 bases; unmatched junction bases: 5. Germline lookup yields CDR1 SGHRS and CDR2 YFSETQ.

This rearrangement joins TRBV10-1 to TRBJ2-2; 8 positions match TRBD2. V gave up 8 bases and J gave up 2 bases; unmatched junction bases: 4. The CDR3 has 14 amino acids. Germline V gene data show CDR1 as WNHNN and CDR2 as SYGVQD (reference sequence). The CDR3 DNA sequence: TGCGCCAGCGGTAGCGGGACCAACACCGGGGAGCTGTTTTTT. Encoded protein: CASGSGTNTGELFF.

V is TRBV9 and J is TRBJ2-6; no firm D call. From germline, CDR1 is SGDLS and CDR2 YYNGEE. CDR3 length: 14 amino acids. Between the trimmed V and J ends, which lost 0 bases and 0 bases, there was a span of 1 base. CDR3: CASSVDSGANVLTF. DNA of the CDR3: TGTGCCAGCAGCGTAGACTCTGGGGCCAACGTCCTGACTTTC. Based on the CDR3 plus reference TRBV9 and TRBJ2-6, the full variable domain is DSGVTQTPKHLITATGQRVTLRCSPRSGDLSVYWYQQSLDQGLQFLIQYYNGEERAKGNILERFSAQQFPDLHSELNLSSLELGDSALYFCASSVDSGANVLTFGAGSRLTVL.